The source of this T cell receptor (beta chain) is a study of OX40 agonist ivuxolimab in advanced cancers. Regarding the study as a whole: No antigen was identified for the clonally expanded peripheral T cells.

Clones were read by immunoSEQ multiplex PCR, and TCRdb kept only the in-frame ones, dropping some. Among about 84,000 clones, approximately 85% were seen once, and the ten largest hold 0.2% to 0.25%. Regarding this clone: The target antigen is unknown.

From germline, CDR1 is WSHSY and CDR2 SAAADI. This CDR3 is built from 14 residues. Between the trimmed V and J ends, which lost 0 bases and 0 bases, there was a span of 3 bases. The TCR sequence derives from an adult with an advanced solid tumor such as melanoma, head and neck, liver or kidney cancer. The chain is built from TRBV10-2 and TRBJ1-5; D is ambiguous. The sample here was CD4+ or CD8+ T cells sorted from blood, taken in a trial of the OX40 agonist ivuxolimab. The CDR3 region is CASSESHSNQPQHF. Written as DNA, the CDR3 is TGCGCCAGCAGTGAGTCACATAGCAATCAGCCCCAGCATTTT.